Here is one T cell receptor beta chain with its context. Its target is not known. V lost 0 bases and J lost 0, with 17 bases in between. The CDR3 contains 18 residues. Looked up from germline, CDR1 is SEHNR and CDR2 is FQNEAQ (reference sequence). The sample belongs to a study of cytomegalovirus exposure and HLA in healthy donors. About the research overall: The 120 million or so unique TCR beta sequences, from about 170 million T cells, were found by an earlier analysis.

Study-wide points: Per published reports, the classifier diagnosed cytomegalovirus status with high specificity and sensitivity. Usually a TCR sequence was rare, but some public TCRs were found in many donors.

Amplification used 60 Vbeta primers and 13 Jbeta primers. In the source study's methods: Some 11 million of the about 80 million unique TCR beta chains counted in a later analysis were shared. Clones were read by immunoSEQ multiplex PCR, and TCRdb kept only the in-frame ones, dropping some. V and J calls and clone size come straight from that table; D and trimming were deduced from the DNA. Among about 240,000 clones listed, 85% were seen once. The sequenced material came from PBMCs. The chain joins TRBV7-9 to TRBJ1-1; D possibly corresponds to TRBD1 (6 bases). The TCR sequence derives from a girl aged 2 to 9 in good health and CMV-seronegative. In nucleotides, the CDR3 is TGTGCCAGCAGCTTAGCGCAATTGGGGGCAAATCTGAACACTGAAGCTTTCTTT. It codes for CASSLAQLGANLNTEAFF.